The following is a TCR beta chain sequence with its context. This clonotype was picked up a small number of times. What antigen it recognizes has not been identified. Base qualities were left out, and no much larger clone turns up one base away. The CDR3 numbers 15 residues from cysteine through phenylalanine. The retained sequence is limited to the CDR3, 45 bases, with the frame set at the first base. From the germline V gene, CDR1 is SGHRS and CDR2 is YFSETQ. Between the V and J ends, shortened by 0 bases and 5 bases respectively, the junction contains 14 bases. The data originate from a study of T-cell memory formation after mild COVID-19 (dated by TCRdb to the early 2020s). General notes on the study: TCR sequence clusters from the two donors were largely donor specific. The cohort was made up of two young adult volunteers, one female and one male, who were previously healthy. Longitudinal TCRalpha and TCRbeta repertoire sequencing tracked T-cell clones expanding and contracting after mild COVID-19 in a couple of donors. Broad study findings and their caveats: Clones that contracted from day 15 to 85 showed balanced CD4/CD8 phenotypes, whereas a second wave of clones that expanded from day 15 to 37 leaned towards CD4+. Some responding clones were detected in pre-infection memory, which suggested that pre-existing cross-reactive memory T cells had joined the SARS-CoV-2 response. Only two mild cases were covered by the study, and larger cohorts that include severe cases with pre-infection samples were considered necessary. Contracting CD4+ clones were located mainly in the CM and EM memory subsets, whereas CD8+ clones were found to be enriched in EMRA. The second-wave clones that peaked on day 37 were not confirmed to be SARS-CoV-2 specific.

Ficoll-Paque density gradient centrifugation was used to isolate PBMCs. The data were produced on an Illumina NovaSeq 6000. Using 5'RACE with constant-segment primers, TCRalpha and TCRbeta cDNA libraries were constructed, with sample barcodes and unique molecular identifiers added in the process. RNA was extracted from every sample with Trizol reagent. The libraries were amplified in two PCR steps, and the second step added a second sample barcode and Illumina TruSeq adapters. The libraries were sequenced on an Illumina NovaSeq using 2 x 150 bp paired-end reads. The authors processed their data as follows. Demultiplexing of reads and collapsing into UMI-guided consensus sequences were performed with migec v1.2.7. Using mixcr v2.1.11, UMI consensuses were aligned to TRA and TRB V and J templates and then assembled into clonotypes. A clonotype was counted as expanded or contracted only when both edgeR and NoisET called the clonotype significant, with the noise models trained on biological replicates. edgeR calls used a false discovery rate-adjusted p below 0.01 and a log2 fold-change threshold of 1. As an exploratory analysis of dynamics, max-normalized trajectories of the 1000 most abundant clonotypes were examined by PCA with hierarchical clustering. The CD4 or CD8 phenotype of responding clones was assigned using the separately sequenced CD4+ and CD8+ repertoires. TCRdb itself trimmed the public reads at Q25 with fastp, ran MiXCR and retained productive beta chains. Identical CDR3 proteins give one entry, which carries the most common genes and DNA. TCRdb, rather than the study authors, made the V and J calls. In this sample the table shows a few hundred thousand distinct CDR3 sequences, about a fifth of which occur a single time. The top ten clonotypes cover around 7.7% of the sample.

This chain is built from TRBV5-1 and TRBJ2-5; a tentative D call is TRBD1 (6 bases match). Sequenced sample: PBMCs or a T cell subset sorted from them (not recorded which). This receptor was obtained from an adult woman who had mild COVID-19 (a few samples of this study predate the infection). The sample titles of this study are shuffled in the database, so cell type and time point are left out; the donor was told from shared clones. CDR3 reads: CASSLAQGHRETQYF. The nucleotide sequence is TGCGCCAGCAGCTTGGCACAGGGCCATCGGGAGACCCAGTACTTC.